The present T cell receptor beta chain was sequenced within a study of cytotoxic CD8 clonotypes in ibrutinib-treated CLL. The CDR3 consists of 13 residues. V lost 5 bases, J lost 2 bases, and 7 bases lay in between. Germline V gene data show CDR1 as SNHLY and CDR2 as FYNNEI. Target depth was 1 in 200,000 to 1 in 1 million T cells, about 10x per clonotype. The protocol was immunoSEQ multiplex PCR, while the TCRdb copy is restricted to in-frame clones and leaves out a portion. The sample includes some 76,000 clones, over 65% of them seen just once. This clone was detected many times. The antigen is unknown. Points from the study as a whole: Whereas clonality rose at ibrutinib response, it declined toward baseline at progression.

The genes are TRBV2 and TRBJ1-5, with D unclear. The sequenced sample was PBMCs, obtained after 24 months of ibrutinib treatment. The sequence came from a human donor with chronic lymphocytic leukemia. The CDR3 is CASSNDGNQPQHF. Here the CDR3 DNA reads TGTGCCAGCAGTAATGACGGCAATCAGCCCCAGCATTTT.